This entry concerns a single TCR beta chain. The record originates from a study of T cells in Graves' hyperthyroidism and ophthalmopathy. The CDR3 contains 13 residues. CDR1 and CDR2 from the germline V gene are SQVTM and ANQGSEA. The V and J ends lost 2 bases and 5 bases respectively, with 12 bases between them. TCR beta CDR3 region amplification was performed from RNA transcripts. TCR CDR3 underwent first-round RT-PCR with the HTBI primer set. One entry per CDR3 protein results from TCRdb running MiXCR on the multiplex PCR reads. This table holds about 360,000 distinct CDR3 sequences, approximately 13% found once.

This sequence was found in a woman aged 18-35 years with Graves' hyperthyroidism. Sequenced material: blood. The chain is built from TRBV29-1 and TRBJ2-5; D perhaps matches TRBD1 (6 bases). CDR3 in amino acids: CSVEIHTGETQYF. The CDR3, as DNA: TGCAGCGTTGAAATCCACACAGGGGAGACCCAGTACTTC.